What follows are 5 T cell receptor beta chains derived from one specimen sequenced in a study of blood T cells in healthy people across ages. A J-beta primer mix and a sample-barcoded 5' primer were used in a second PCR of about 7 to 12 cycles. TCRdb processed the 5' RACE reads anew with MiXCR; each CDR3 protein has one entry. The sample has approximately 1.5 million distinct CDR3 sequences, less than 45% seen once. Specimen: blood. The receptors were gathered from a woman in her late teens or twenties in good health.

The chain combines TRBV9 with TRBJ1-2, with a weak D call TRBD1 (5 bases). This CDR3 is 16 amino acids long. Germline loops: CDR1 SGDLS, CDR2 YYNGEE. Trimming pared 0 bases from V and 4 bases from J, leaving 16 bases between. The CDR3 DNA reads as TGTGCCAGCAGCGTAGATCACTCAGGAGGGACCTATGGCTACACCTTC. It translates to CASSVDHSGGTYGYTF.

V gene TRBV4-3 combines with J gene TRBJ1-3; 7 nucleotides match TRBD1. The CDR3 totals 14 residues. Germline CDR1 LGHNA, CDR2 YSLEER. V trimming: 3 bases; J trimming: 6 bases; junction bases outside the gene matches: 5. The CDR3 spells CASSQGQSVNTIYF. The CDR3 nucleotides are TGCGCCAGCAGCCAGGGACAGTCGGTAAACACCATATATTTT.

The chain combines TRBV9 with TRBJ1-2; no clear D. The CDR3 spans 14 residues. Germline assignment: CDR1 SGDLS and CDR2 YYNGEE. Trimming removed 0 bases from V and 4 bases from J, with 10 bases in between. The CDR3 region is CASSVVSIIYGYTF. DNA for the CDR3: TGTGCCAGCAGCGTAGTTTCAATAATCTATGGCTACACCTTC.

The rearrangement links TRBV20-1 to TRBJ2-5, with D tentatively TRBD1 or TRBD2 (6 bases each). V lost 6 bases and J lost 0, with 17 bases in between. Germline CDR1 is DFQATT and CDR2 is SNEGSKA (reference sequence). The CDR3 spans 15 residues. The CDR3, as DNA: TGCAGTGCGTCCGGGGGCCCCCAGGACCAAGAGACCCAGTACTTC. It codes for CSASGGPQDQETQYF.

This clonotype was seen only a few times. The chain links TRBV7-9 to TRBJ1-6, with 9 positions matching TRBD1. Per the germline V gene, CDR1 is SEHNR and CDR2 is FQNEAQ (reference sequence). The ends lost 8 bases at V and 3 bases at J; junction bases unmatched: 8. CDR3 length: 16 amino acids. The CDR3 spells CASAVGTGIYNSPLHF. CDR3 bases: TGTGCCAGCGCTGTAGGGACAGGGATCTATAATTCACCCCTCCACTTT.